These T cell receptor beta chains were read from a single sample in a study of blood T cells in healthy people across ages. TCRdb reprocessed the 5' RACE reads via MiXCR and lists one record per CDR3 protein. The table includes about 1.4 million distinct CDR3 sequences, 59% detected once. Sequenced input: blood. The source is a man in his late teens or twenties in good health. Both conserved end residues are part of each CDR3. A D gene is named only where the DNA matches it firmly. Clone size is shown for a subset of rows, as once, few, many or a class of expanded clone.

d_call j_call v_call clone_size cdr3_aa cdr3_nt
- TRBJ2-3 TRBV11-2 - CASSLVSGEADTQYF TGTGCCAGCAGCTTAGTTTCAGGGGAGGCAGATACGCAGTATTTT
TRBD2 TRBJ2-4 TRBV11-2 once CASSFRGTSGGRRQYF TGTGCCAGCAGCTTCCGCGGGACTAGCGGGGGACGTCGGCAGTACTTC
- TRBJ2-7 TRBV5-1 - CASSLIQGDAWEQYF TGCGCCAGCAGCTTGATCCAGGGTGATGCGTGGGAGCAGTACTTC
- TRBJ2-7 TRBV20-1 - CSASLANSYEQYF TGCAGTGCTAGTTTGGCGAACTCCTACGAGCAGTACTTC
- TRBJ1-2 TRBV6-5 - CASSLNTLVNGYTF TGTGCCAGCAGTTTGAATACTCTCGTAAACGGCTACACCTTC
TRBD1 TRBJ2-7 TRBV2 - CASSEPGTGVDEQYF TGTGCCAGCAGTGAACCTGGGACAGGCGTCGACGAGCAGTACTTC
- TRBJ1-2 TRBV4-3 - CASSQDWAGPPHGYTF TGCGCCAGCAGCCAAGATTGGGCAGGGCCCCCCCATGGCTACACCTTC
TRBD2 TRBJ2-7 TRBV15 - CATSSMASGRDEQYF TGTGCCACCAGCAGTATGGCTAGCGGGAGGGACGAGCAGTACTTC
TRBD2 TRBJ2-7 TRBV28 few CASKPVGTSPHEQYF TGTGCCAGCAAACCAGTGGGGACTAGCCCCCACGAGCAGTACTTC
- TRBJ2-7 TRBV21-1 - CASRLYRTALYEQYF TGTGCCAGCAGACTATACAGGACGGCTCTCTACGAGCAGTACTTC
- TRBJ2-3 TRBV20-1 once CSARDDEGERDTQYF TGCAGTGCTAGAGATGACGAGGGGGAAAGAGATACGCAGTATTTT
- TRBJ2-4 TRBV2 once CASSGLPGEQYF TGTGCCAGCAGTGGGCTCCCGGGGGAGCAGTACTTC
- TRBJ2-7 TRBV7-9 - CASSFGGTQREQYF TGTGCCAGCAGCTTTGGGGGTACCCAGCGGGAGCAGTACTTC
TRBD2 TRBJ2-5 TRBV20-1 few CSARDRTSGGQETQYF TGCAGTGCTAGAGACCGGACTAGCGGGGGTCAAGAGACCCAGTACTTC
- TRBJ1-1 TRBV2 few CASSDKTHEAFF TGTGCCAGCAGTGATAAGACGCATGAAGCTTTCTTT
- TRBJ1-5 TRBV6-5 - CASSYSTARRNSNQPQHF TGTGCCAGCAGTTACTCGACGGCCAGAAGGAATAGCAATCAGCCCCAGCATTTT
- TRBJ1-2 TRBV4-1 - CASSQEWAGFHYTF TGCGCCAGCAGCCAAGAATGGGCTGGTTTCCACTACACCTTC
- TRBJ2-5 TRBV20-1 - CSARGAGAFQETQYF TGCAGTGCTAGGGGCGCGGGGGCGTTCCAAGAGACCCAGTACTTC
- TRBJ2-5 TRBV7-9 once CASSAWVAVQETQYF TGTGCCAGCAGCGCCTGGGTGGCGGTTCAAGAGACCCAGTACTTC
- TRBJ2-7 TRBV12-3/TRBV12-4 - CASSLVGLGEQYF TGTGCCAGCAGTTTAGTGGGTTTAGGAGAGCAGTACTTC
TRBD1 TRBJ1-2 TRBV29-1 - CSVDPGQGSYGYTF TGCAGCGTCGACCCGGGACAGGGCTCCTATGGCTACACCTTC
- TRBJ1-2 TRBV10-3 - CASQGDGDPYGYTF TGTGCCTCCCAAGGGGATGGGGATCCCTATGGCTACACCTTC
- TRBJ2-1 TRBV7-9 few CASSLVRRLSSYNEQFF TGTGCCAGCAGCTTAGTTAGGCGGTTGAGCTCCTACAATGAGCAGTTCTTC
TRBD1 TRBJ2-1 TRBV7-8 few CASSLGLQGDEQFF TGTGCCAGCAGCTTAGGCCTCCAGGGGGATGAGCAGTTCTTC
- TRBJ2-6 TRBV9 - CASSVSRLSGANVLTF TGTGCCAGCAGCGTATCGAGGCTCTCTGGGGCCAACGTCCTGACTTTC
TRBD1 TRBJ1-1 TRBV20-1 once CSARRQGAEAFF TGCAGTGCTAGGAGGCAGGGGGCTGAAGCTTTCTTT
- TRBJ2-4 TRBV2 - CASSADSLAKNIQYF TGTGCCAGCAGTGCGGACAGCCTAGCCAAAAACATTCAGTACTTC
TRBD2 TRBJ2-7 TRBV13 - CASSAPGTSGSYEQYF TGTGCCAGCAGCGCGCCCGGGACTAGCGGTTCCTACGAGCAGTACTTC
- TRBJ2-7 TRBV29-1 few CSVAGIGNEQYF TGCAGCGTCGCCGGGATTGGCAACGAGCAGTACTTC
- TRBJ1-6 TRBV2 - CASSEQELYNSPLHF TGTGCCAGCAGTGAACAAGAGCTCTATAATTCACCCCTCCACTTT
- TRBJ2-3 TRBV24-1 once CATSDPSGITDTQYF TGTGCCACCAGTGACCCAAGCGGAATCACAGATACGCAGTATTTT
- TRBJ1-1 TRBV12-3/TRBV12-4 - CASGYRSEAFF TGTGCCAGCGGATATAGGTCTGAAGCTTTCTTT
- TRBJ1-3 TRBV20-1 once CSAREAMGLSGNTIYF TGCAGTGCTAGAGAGGCTATGGGCCTCTCTGGAAACACCATATATTTT
- TRBJ1-6 TRBV6-5 - CASRNTEGHSPLHF TGTGCCAGCAGGAATACAGAGGGGCATTCACCCCTCCACTTT
- TRBJ2-7 TRBV27 - CASSVTSQYF TGTGCCAGCAGCGTGACTAGTCAGTACTTC
- TRBJ2-7 TRBV4-1 few CASSFRVVDYEQYF TGCGCCAGCAGCTTTAGGGTGGTGGACTACGAGCAGTACTTC
- TRBJ1-2 TRBV4-2 few CASSQEETDYGYTF TGTGCCAGCAGCCAAGAGGAGACAGACTATGGCTACACCTTC
- TRBJ2-7 TRBV20-1 few CSAQDSSDSYEQYF TGCAGTGCTCAAGACTCCAGCGATTCCTACGAGCAGTACTTC
- TRBJ2-7 TRBV12-3/TRBV12-4 - CASSFGAFGYEQYF TGTGCCAGCAGTTTTGGGGCGTTTGGCTACGAGCAGTACTTC
- TRBJ1-4 TRBV4-1 few CASKELATNEKLFF TGCGCCAGCAAAGAACTCGCAACTAATGAAAAACTGTTTTTT
- TRBJ2-3 TRBV11-2 - CASSPYGGRGTDTQYF TGTGCCAGCAGCCCCTATGGGGGGCGTGGCACAGATACGCAGTATTTT
- TRBJ1-2 TRBV4-1 - CASSQDITTYRLYTF TGCGCCAGCAGCCAAGATATTACAACCTATCGATTATACACCTTC
- TRBJ1-3 TRBV15 - CATSRDGGGYLGNTIYF TGTGCCACCAGCAGAGATGGGGGTGGCTACTTGGGAAACACCATATATTTT
TRBD2 TRBJ2-1 TRBV3-1 once CASSQEAWTSGTNSNYNEQFF TGTGCCAGCAGCCAAGAAGCGTGGACTAGCGGGACCAACTCCAACTACAATGAGCAGTTCTTC
- TRBJ2-7 TRBV5-1 - CASSLGQGIVYEQYF TGCGCCAGCAGCTTGGGTCAGGGGATAGTCTACGAGCAGTACTTC
TRBD1 TRBJ1-4 TRBV28 - CASSNRDRESEKLFF TGTGCCAGCAGCAACCGGGACAGGGAGTCGGAAAAACTGTTTTTT
- TRBJ1-1 TRBV29-1 - CSVEQAYGMNTEAFF TGCAGCGTTGAGCAGGCTTACGGGATGAACACTGAAGCTTTCTTT
- TRBJ1-2 TRBV11-2 - CASSLGETRNYGYTF TGTGCCAGCAGCTTAGGCGAGACACGGAACTATGGCTACACCTTC
TRBD2 TRBJ2-4 TRBV12-3/TRBV12-4 - CASSVAGGLDIQYF TGTGCCAGCAGTGTAGCGGGTGGCCTCGACATTCAGTACTTC
TRBD1 TRBJ2-5 TRBV29-1 few CSVVQDRGQETQYF TGCAGCGTAGTGCAGGACAGGGGACAAGAGACCCAGTACTTC
- TRBJ2-7 TRBV18 few CASSPPLTGTYEQYF TGTGCCAGCTCACCACCGTTGACGGGGACCTACGAGCAGTACTTC
TRBD1 TRBJ1-1 TRBV4-1 - CASITAGGTEAFF TGCGCCAGCATAACCGCAGGGGGGACTGAAGCTTTCTTT
- TRBJ2-7 TRBV7-6 - CASSLALQGYEQYF TGTGCCAGCAGCCTGGCCTTACAGGGCTACGAGCAGTACTTC
- TRBJ1-1 TRBV7-2 - CASSLAVEPRAFF TGTGCCAGCAGCTTAGCGGTGGAGCCCCGAGCTTTCTTT